The sequence of this T cell receptor beta chain was determined in a study of T cells after yellow fever vaccination. TCRdb re-derived calls from the 5' RACE reads in MiXCR, one entry per CDR3 protein. Of about 170,000 distinct CDR3 sequences in the sample, 11% are singletons; the top ten hold roughly a third. This clonotype was seen only a few times. CDR3 size: 16 residues. V lost 3 bases, J lost 6 bases, and 9 bases stayed unmatched. The germline V gene encodes CDR1 SEHNR and CDR2 FQNEAQ (reference sequence). Sample: CD8+ T cells sorted from PBMCs, taken 15 days after the yellow fever booster vaccination. The chain joins TRBV7-9 to TRBJ2-2; 8 bases agree with TRBD1. This sequence was found in a man between 18 and 29 years old who received the YFV17D yellow fever vaccine. The CDR3 sequence is CASSFWTGPTAGELFF. The CDR3 region has the DNA TGTGCCAGCAGCTTCTGGACAGGGCCCACCGCCGGGGAGCTGTTTTTT.